The present TCR beta chain was sequenced within a study of CD8+ T cells in alopecia areata. Regarding treatment: oral pan-JAK inhibitor, 5-10 mg twice daily. Sampling of alopecia areata patients yielded lesional scalp punch biopsies as well as peripheral blood. Trimming cost V 4 bases and J 1 base, with 14 bases left between them. The CDR3 covers 16 residues. The germline V gene has CDR1 SGDLS and CDR2 YYNGEE. Details on this clone: No antigen is known for it.

The study's findings and limits: Tofacitinib significantly decreased scalp clonality and expanded CD8+ clones among top 100. Many expanded lesional clones stayed in scalp and blood while on tofacitinib.

In each case, RNA was isolated and then reverse transcribed into cDNA as the sequencing template. Assay: immunoSEQ multiplex PCR; the TCRdb copy retains only in-frame clones and omits some. The top ten hold 20% to 25% of the sample, which has around 99,000 clones, roughly 84% seen once. This TCR was sampled from a human donor with alopecia areata. The input for sequencing was CD8+ T cells sorted from blood, taken at week 24, from a patient treated with tofacitinib. The chain has TRBV9 and TRBJ2-2; maybe TRBD2 (5 bases). In DNA, the CDR3 is TGTGCCAGCAGCCCCCTGGACGGGGAGAACACCGGGGAGCTGTTTTTT. Protein: CASSPLDGENTGELFF.